These 11 T cell receptor beta chains share one sample of origin, sequenced in a study of cytomegalovirus exposure and HLA in healthy donors. The PCR had 60 Vbeta and 13 Jbeta primers. Here immunoSEQ multiplex PCR was the method, and the copy in TCRdb shows in-frame clones only, minus some. This sample yields approximately 150,000 clones, of which 80% are seen a single time; roughly 9.7% belongs to the top ten. The sequenced material came from PBMCs. These receptor sequences come from a man aged 18 to 30 in good health and CMV-seropositive.

A few counts support this clone. This chain connects TRBV5-4 to TRBJ2-5; 8 bases map to TRBD1. CDR1 and CDR2 (germline): SGHNT, YYREEE (reference sequence). After removal of 4 bases from V and 5 bases from J, the junction contained 10 bases not matched to a gene. CDR3 length equals 15 residues. CDR3 sequence: CASSPPPGQEETQYF. The CDR3 region has the DNA TGTGCCAGCAGCCCCCCACCGGGACAGGAGGAGACCCAGTACTTC.

The chain links TRBV4-2 to TRBJ2-7; 11 nucleotides match TRBD2. This CDR3 contains 18 residues. Looked up from germline, CDR1 is LGHNA and CDR2 is YNFKEQ. J lost 0 bases, V lost 1 base, and 8 bases had no gene match. CDR3 in DNA: TGTGCCAGCAGCCAAGGCCCTAGCGGGAGGACTGCCTCCTACGAGCAGTACTTC. Translating gives CASSQGPSGRTASYEQYF.

The J gene is TRBJ2-2, the V gene TRBV5-4, with D maybe TRBD2 (6 bases). V lost 0 bases and J lost 0, with 12 bases in between. This CDR3 contains 17 residues. The germline V gene has CDR1 SGHNT and CDR2 YYREEE (reference sequence). The CDR3 here is CASSLDSGGSNTGELFF. Here the CDR3 DNA reads TGTGCCAGCAGCTTGGATAGCGGCGGGTCGAACACCGGGGAGCTGTTTTTT.

The CDR3 nucleotides read TGTGCCAGCAGCATGACAGGGTCCCTTGCAACTAATGAAAAACTGTTTTTT. The encoded protein is CASSMTGSLATNEKLFF. V usage is TRBV13 and J usage is TRBJ1-4; 7 bases agree with TRBD1. V shed 5 bases and J 0 bases; nucleotides not matched to a gene: 9. Germline CDR1 reads PRHDT; CDR2 reads FYEKMQ (reference sequence). The CDR3 contains 17 residues.

This clone has just a few counts. The chain has TRBV30 and TRBJ1-4, with 8 bases aligning to TRBD1. The CDR3 contains 15 residues. J gave up 7 bases and V 2 bases, and 9 bases lay outside the gene matches. The germline V gene encodes CDR1 GTSNPN and CDR2 SVGIG (reference sequence). CDR3 residues: CAWSTARGRGEKLFF. CDR3 coding DNA: TGTGCCTGGAGTACCGCCAGGGGGCGAGGTGAAAAACTGTTTTTT.

The chain combines TRBV7-6 with TRBJ2-5; the D gene is possibly TRBD2 (7 bases). The V and J ends lost 8 bases and 1 base respectively, with 20 bases between them. The germline CDR1 and CDR2 sequences are SGHVS and FNYEAQ. CDR3 length: 16 amino acids. CDR3 bases: TGTGCCAGCCTCGAAGGGGGGGGGCCGGTCCAAGAGACCCAGTACTTC. This encodes CASLEGGGPVQETQYF.

The V call is TRBV20-1, the J call TRBJ2-7, with D hard to call. CDR1 is DFQATT, CDR2 SNEGSKA, per germline (reference sequence). Between the trimmed V and J ends, which lost 2 bases and 4 bases, there was a span of 6 bases. The CDR3 length is 11 residues. The CDR3 sequence is CSARPSYEQYF. The CDR3 coding sequence is TGCAGTGCTAGACCTAGTTACGAGCAGTACTTC.

The CDR3 reads CASSSTSGGAHEQFF. The DNA of the CDR3 is TGTGCCAGCAGCTCAACTAGCGGGGGGGCTCATGAGCAGTTCTTC. The chain uses TRBV7-3 and TRBJ2-1; TRBD2 agrees at 13 bases. Germline values: CDR1 SGHTA, CDR2 FQGTGA. The CDR3 has 15 residues. The trim removed 4 bases at V and 8 bases at J, leaving 5 bases unmatched.

V usage is TRBV21-1 and J usage is TRBJ2-4; the table names TRBD2, a call not compared with the DNA. TRBV21-1 has pseudogene status. This CDR3 is built from 13 residues. CDR3 sequence reads: CASSTIFKNIQYF. In DNA form, the CDR3 reads TGTGCCAGCAGCACTATATTCAAAAACATTCAGTACTTC.

J is TRBJ2-2 and V is TRBV7-8; TRBD1 matches 7 bases. This CDR3 spans 16 amino acids. From germline, CDR1 is SGHVS and CDR2 FQNEAQ. Germline trimming cut 2 bases from V and 5 bases from J; bases unmatched to any gene: 8. The chain's CDR3 is CASSLTRTGGTGELFF. The DNA for the CDR3 is TGTGCCAGCAGCTTAACCCGGACAGGCGGAACCGGGGAGCTGTTTTTT.

The CDR3 sequence: CASSQHVGTVNEQFF. Written as DNA, the CDR3 is TGCGCCAGCAGCCAACACGTTGGGACAGTAAATGAGCAGTTCTTC. V is TRBV4-1 and J is TRBJ2-1, with 7 bases aligning to TRBD1. Trimming removed 2 bases from V and 7 bases from J; junction bases left unmatched: 8. The CDR3 covers 15 residues. Germline V gene sequence: CDR1 MGHRA, CDR2 YSYEKL.